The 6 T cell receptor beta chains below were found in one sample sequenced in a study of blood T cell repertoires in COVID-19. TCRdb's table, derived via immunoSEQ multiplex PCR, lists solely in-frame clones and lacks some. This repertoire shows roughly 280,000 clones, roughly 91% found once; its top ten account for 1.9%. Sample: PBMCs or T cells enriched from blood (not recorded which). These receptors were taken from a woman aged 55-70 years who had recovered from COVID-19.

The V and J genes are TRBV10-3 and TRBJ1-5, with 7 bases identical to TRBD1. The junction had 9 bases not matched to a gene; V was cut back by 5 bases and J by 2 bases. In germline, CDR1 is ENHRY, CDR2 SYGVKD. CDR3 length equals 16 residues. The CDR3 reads CAISTTGIAGNQPQHF. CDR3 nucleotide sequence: TGTGCCATCAGTACGACAGGGATAGCAGGCAATCAGCCCCAGCATTTT.

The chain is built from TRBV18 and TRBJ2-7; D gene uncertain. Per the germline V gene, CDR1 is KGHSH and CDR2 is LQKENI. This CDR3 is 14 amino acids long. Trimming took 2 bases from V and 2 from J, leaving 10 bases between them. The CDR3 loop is CASSPTMVAYEQYF. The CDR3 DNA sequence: TGTGCCAGCTCACCAACTATGGTGGCCTACGAGCAGTACTTC.

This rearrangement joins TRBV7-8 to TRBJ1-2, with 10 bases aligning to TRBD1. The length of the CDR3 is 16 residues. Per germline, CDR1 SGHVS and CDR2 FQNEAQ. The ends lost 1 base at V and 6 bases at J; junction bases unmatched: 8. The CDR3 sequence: CASSLVGQGGIHGYTF. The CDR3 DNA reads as TGTGCCAGCAGCTTAGTAGGACAGGGGGGAATCCATGGCTACACCTTC.

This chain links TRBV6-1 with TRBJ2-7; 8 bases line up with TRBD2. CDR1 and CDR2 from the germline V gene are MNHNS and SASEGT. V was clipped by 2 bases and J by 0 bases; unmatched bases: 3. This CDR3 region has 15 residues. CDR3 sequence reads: CASSEQRGSSYEQYF. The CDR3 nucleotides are TGTGCCAGCAGTGAACAGCGGGGGAGCTCCTACGAGCAGTACTTC.

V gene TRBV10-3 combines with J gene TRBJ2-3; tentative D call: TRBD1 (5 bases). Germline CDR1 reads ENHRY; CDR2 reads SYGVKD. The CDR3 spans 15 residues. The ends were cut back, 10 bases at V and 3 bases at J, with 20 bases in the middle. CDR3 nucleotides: TGTGCCACGGGCGGTGGGCAGGGTAGGACAGATACGCAGTATTTT. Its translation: CATGGGQGRTDTQYF.

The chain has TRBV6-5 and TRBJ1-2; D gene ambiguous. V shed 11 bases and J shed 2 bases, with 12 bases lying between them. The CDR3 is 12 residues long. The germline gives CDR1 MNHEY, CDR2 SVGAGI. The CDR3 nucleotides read TGTGCCGGCCAAAGGGAGAACTATGGCTACACCTTC. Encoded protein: CAGQRENYGYTF.